These 2 T cell receptor beta chains originate from one sample sequenced in a study of T cells after yellow fever vaccination. In TCRdb, the 5' RACE reads were re-called with MiXCR into one record per CDR3 protein. The table records over 110,000 distinct CDR3 sequences, 7.7% of them present only once. This material consisted of CD4+ T cells sorted from PBMCs, taken 5 days after the yellow fever booster vaccination. The receptor set was obtained from a man aged 30-40 years who received the YFV17D yellow fever vaccine.

This clonotype was found many times. This chain links TRBV20-1 with TRBJ2-1; 8 bases line up with TRBD2. The CDR3 has 14 residues. Unmatched junction bases numbered 6, after V lost 7 bases and J lost 1 base. Looked up from germline, CDR1 is DFQATT and CDR2 is SNEGSKA (reference sequence). The CDR3 bases are TGCAGTGTTCGAGGCGGGAGGTCCTACAATGAGCAGTTCTTC. Its translation: CSVRGGRSYNEQFF.

This clonotype was seen ten or more times. The V and J genes are TRBV7-6 and TRBJ1-3; D is perhaps TRBD1 (6 bases). Trimming left V 1 base short and J 0 bases short, with 13 bases between. CDR1 SGHVS and CDR2 FNYEAQ come from the germline V gene. The CDR3 consists of 17 residues. As DNA, the CDR3 is TGTGCCAGCAGCTTAGGACAGGCCCTTCTCTCTGGAAACACCATATATTTT. The encoded protein is CASSLGQALLSGNTIYF.